Following are 19 T cell receptor beta chains from one sample sequenced in a study of T cell changes during pregnancy in multiple sclerosis. Repertoires were generated with immunoSEQ multiplex PCR, while TCRdb's copy carries only in-frame clones and drops some. The sample records tens of thousands of clones, 93% being singletons. Material: CD8+ T cells from peripheral blood mononuclear cells, obtained in the third trimester of pregnancy. These receptors all come from a female donor with multiple sclerosis, enrolled in a pregnancy study.

This chain uses TRBV5-1 with TRBJ2-3; TRBD2 agrees at 9 bases. There are 17 residues in the CDR3. Germline CDR1 SGHRS, CDR2 YFSETQ. Losses at the gene ends were 2 bases for V and 3 bases for J; bases not matched to a gene: 10. The CDR3 is CASSLLSSGIGTDTQYF. CDR3 coding DNA: TGCGCCAGCAGCTTACTCTCTAGCGGGATAGGAACAGATACGCAGTATTTT.

V gene TRBV2 combines with J gene TRBJ2-7; maybe TRBD1 (6 bases). Trimming pared 4 bases from V and 13 bases from J, leaving 11 bases between. The CDR3 totals 10 residues. Germline V gives CDR1 SNHLY, CDR2 FYNNEI. The CDR3 region is CASSANRAYF. CDR3 DNA sequence: TGTGCCAGCAGTGCCAACAGGGCCTACTTC. Full variable domain (missing parts from reference TRBV2 and TRBJ2-7): EPEVTQTPSHQVTQMGQEVILRCVPISNHLYFYWYRQILGQKVEFLVSFYNNEISEKSEIFDDQFSVERPDGSNFTLKIRSTKLEDSAMYFCASSANRAYFGPGTRLTVT.

The chain links TRBV2 to TRBJ2-3, with 7 bases aligning to TRBD2. The CDR3 runs to 13 residues. Germline assignment: CDR1 SNHLY and CDR2 FYNNEI. V shed 8 bases and J 2 bases; nucleotides not matched to a gene: 4. CDR3 nucleotides: TGTGCCAGCCCTAGCGGATCCACAGATACGCAGTATTTT. Translated, it gives CASPSGSTDTQYF.

The V gene is TRBV6-1, the J gene TRBJ2-7; D ambiguous. V lost 8 bases and J 0 bases, leaving 14 bases between the germline ends. Germline CDR1 and CDR2: MNHNS and SASEGT. This CDR3 spans 14 amino acids. The CDR3 loop is CASHEVPSSYEQYF. The CDR3 DNA reads as TGTGCCAGCCACGAGGTTCCGAGCTCCTACGAGCAGTACTTC.

CDR3 protein: CASSFTTGSTDTQYF. CDR3 coding DNA: TGTGCCAGCAGCTTTACGACAGGGAGCACAGATACGCAGTATTTT. The chain couples TRBV7-3 to TRBJ2-3; 7 bases are shared with TRBD1. The CDR3 runs to 15 residues. Trimming removed 3 bases from V and 0 bases from J; junction bases left unmatched: 3. The germline V gene encodes CDR1 SGHTA and CDR2 FQGTGA.

The rearrangement joins TRBV7-2 to TRBJ1-2; D possibly corresponds to TRBD1 (5 bases). With 3 bases removed from V and 8 bases from J, the gap between germline ends came to 19 bases. The CDR3 runs to 15 residues. Looked up from germline, CDR1 is SGHTA and CDR2 is FQGNSA. CDR3 in DNA: TGTGCCAGCAGCTTGGGGCCAGGGTGGGTAGAAGGCTACACCTTC. Translating it yields CASSLGPGWVEGYTF.

The J gene is TRBJ2-3, the V gene TRBV27, with TRBD2 matching over 8 bases. J was trimmed by 3 bases and V by 3 bases; bases with no gene match: 5. CDR3 length: 15 residues. Per germline, CDR1 MNHEY and CDR2 SMNVEV (reference sequence). The CDR3 region has the DNA TGTGCCAGCAGTTTTTATTCGGGAGGGACAGATACGCAGTATTTT. This translates into CASSFYSGGTDTQYF.

In its sample, this clone was seen once. The rearrangement uses TRBV28 and TRBJ2-2; weak D call: TRBD2 (6 bases). The CDR3 covers 16 residues. Germline values: CDR1 MDHEN, CDR2 SYDVKM. CDR3 protein: CATIPHPGGETGELFF. Here the CDR3 DNA reads TGTGCTACTATCCCTCACCCCGGGGGAGAGACCGGGGAGCTGTTTTTT.

The genes are TRBV27 and TRBJ1-4, with D perhaps TRBD1 (6 bases). The V end lost 2 bases, the J end lost 3 bases, and 10 bases lay between the germline ends. This CDR3 is built from 15 residues. Per germline, CDR1 MNHEY and CDR2 SMNVEV (reference sequence). Here the CDR3 DNA reads TGTGCCAGCAGTTTAATGGGGGCCTCTAATGAAAAACTGTTTTTT. This translates into CASSLMGASNEKLFF.

V usage is TRBV5-1 and J usage is TRBJ1-2, with 8 bases identical to TRBD1. V lost 0 bases to trimming and J lost 0 bases; unmatched junction nucleotides: 7. The CDR3 extends over 17 amino acids. Germline CDR1 is SGHRS and CDR2 is YFSETQ. This CDR3 is CASSLGGAQGANYGYTF. The CDR3 nucleotides are TGCGCCAGCAGCTTGGGTGGGGCACAGGGGGCTAACTATGGCTACACCTTC.

This clone showed up just a few times. This chain links TRBV27 with TRBJ2-7; the D gene is possibly TRBD2 (6 bases). The V gene lost 3 bases and the J gene lost 4 bases, with 10 bases spanning the gap. The CDR3 sequence is 13 residues long. Germline CDR1 is MNHEY and CDR2 is SMNVEV (reference sequence). The CDR3: CASSFSSVYEQYF. CDR3 DNA: TGTGCCAGCAGTTTCTCTAGCGTTTACGAGCAGTACTTC.

The chain employs TRBV28 and TRBJ2-7, with 7 bases matching TRBD1. Trimming removed 7 bases from V and 0 bases from J; junction bases left unmatched: 6. CDR1 is MDHEN, CDR2 SYDVKM, per germline. There are 14 residues in the CDR3. The DNA of the CDR3 is TGTGCCAGCATTGAGACAGGGAGCTCCTACGAGCAGTACTTC. Translating it yields CASIETGSSYEQYF.

This clone appeared a single time. The genes are TRBV18 and TRBJ2-6; possibly TRBD1 for D (5 bases). Trimming took off 3 bases at V and 2 bases at J, with 14 bases between the two ends. Germline V gene lookup returns CDR1 KGHSH and CDR2 LQKENI. This CDR3 spans 17 amino acids. The CDR3 region has the DNA TGTGCCAGCTCACCCCAGGGAACCATCACTGGGGCCAACGTCCTGACTTTC. Amino acids: CASSPQGTITGANVLTF.

V gene TRBV13 combines with J gene TRBJ2-1, with TRBD2 matching 9 bases. The CDR3 covers 15 residues. The V gene end was trimmed by 0 bases and the J gene end by 5 bases; junction bases not matched to a gene: 2. Looked up from germline, CDR1 is PRHDT and CDR2 is FYEKMQ (reference sequence). In DNA form, the CDR3 reads TGTGCCAGCAGCTTAGGGCTAGCGGGAAACAATGAGCAGTTCTTC. Translation gives CASSLGLAGNNEQFF.

This chain joins TRBV9 and TRBJ2-7; tentatively, D is TRBD2 (6 bases). Trimming stripped 3 bases from V and 6 bases from J, with 13 bases between. Germline V gene data show CDR1 as SGDLS and CDR2 as YYNGEE. This CDR3 spans 13 amino acids. As DNA, the CDR3 is TGTGCCAGCAGCGCGGGACTGGGGTTCGAGCAGTACTTC. Its protein product is CASSAGLGFEQYF. The variable domain in full, completed from reference TRBV9 and TRBJ2-7, reads DSGVTQTPKHLITATGQRVTLRCSPRSGDLSVYWYQQSLDQGLQFLIQYYNGEERAKGNILERFSAQQFPDLHSELNLSSLELGDSALYFCASSAGLGFEQYFGPGTRLTVT.

The chain couples TRBV7-7 to TRBJ2-2, with 7 bases lining up with TRBD2. CDR1 is SSHAT, CDR2 FNYEAQ, per germline (reference sequence). V was clipped by 5 bases and J by 0 bases; unmatched bases: 18. The CDR3 is 20 amino acids. CDR3 loop: CASSGDLRGRPYANTGELFF. CDR3 nucleotides: TGTGCCAGCAGCGGTGATCTGCGGGGGAGACCGTATGCGAACACCGGGGAGCTGTTTTTT.

This chain links TRBV6-5 with TRBJ2-1; TRBD2 might be the D (6 bases). Trimming removed 4 bases at V and 7 bases at J, with 14 bases between. The CDR3 sequence is 14 residues long. Germline V CDR1 and CDR2: MNHEY, SVGAGI. The CDR3 here is CASSFAGTVNEQFF. DNA of the CDR3: TGTGCCAGCAGTTTCGCGGGAACCGTTAATGAGCAGTTCTTC.

This chain uses TRBV7-9 with TRBJ2-1, with 12 nucleotides matching TRBD2. Germline CDR1 and CDR2: SEHNR and FQNEAQ (reference sequence). V was clipped by 5 bases and J by 9 bases; unmatched bases: 8. The CDR3 consists of 15 residues. CDR3 sequence reads: CASSGPTSGSFEQFF. The CDR3 DNA reads as TGTGCCAGCAGCGGGCCGACTAGCGGGAGCTTTGAGCAGTTCTTC.

CDR3 in amino acids: CASSVVVSDTEAFF. CDR3 DNA: TGTGCCAGCAGTGTAGTAGTTTCTGATACTGAAGCTTTCTTT. The chain joins TRBV6-1 to TRBJ1-1, with no clear D. The germline V gene has CDR1 MNHNS and CDR2 SASEGT. V was pared by 4 bases and J by 5 bases, with 14 bases between. The CDR3 runs 14 residues.